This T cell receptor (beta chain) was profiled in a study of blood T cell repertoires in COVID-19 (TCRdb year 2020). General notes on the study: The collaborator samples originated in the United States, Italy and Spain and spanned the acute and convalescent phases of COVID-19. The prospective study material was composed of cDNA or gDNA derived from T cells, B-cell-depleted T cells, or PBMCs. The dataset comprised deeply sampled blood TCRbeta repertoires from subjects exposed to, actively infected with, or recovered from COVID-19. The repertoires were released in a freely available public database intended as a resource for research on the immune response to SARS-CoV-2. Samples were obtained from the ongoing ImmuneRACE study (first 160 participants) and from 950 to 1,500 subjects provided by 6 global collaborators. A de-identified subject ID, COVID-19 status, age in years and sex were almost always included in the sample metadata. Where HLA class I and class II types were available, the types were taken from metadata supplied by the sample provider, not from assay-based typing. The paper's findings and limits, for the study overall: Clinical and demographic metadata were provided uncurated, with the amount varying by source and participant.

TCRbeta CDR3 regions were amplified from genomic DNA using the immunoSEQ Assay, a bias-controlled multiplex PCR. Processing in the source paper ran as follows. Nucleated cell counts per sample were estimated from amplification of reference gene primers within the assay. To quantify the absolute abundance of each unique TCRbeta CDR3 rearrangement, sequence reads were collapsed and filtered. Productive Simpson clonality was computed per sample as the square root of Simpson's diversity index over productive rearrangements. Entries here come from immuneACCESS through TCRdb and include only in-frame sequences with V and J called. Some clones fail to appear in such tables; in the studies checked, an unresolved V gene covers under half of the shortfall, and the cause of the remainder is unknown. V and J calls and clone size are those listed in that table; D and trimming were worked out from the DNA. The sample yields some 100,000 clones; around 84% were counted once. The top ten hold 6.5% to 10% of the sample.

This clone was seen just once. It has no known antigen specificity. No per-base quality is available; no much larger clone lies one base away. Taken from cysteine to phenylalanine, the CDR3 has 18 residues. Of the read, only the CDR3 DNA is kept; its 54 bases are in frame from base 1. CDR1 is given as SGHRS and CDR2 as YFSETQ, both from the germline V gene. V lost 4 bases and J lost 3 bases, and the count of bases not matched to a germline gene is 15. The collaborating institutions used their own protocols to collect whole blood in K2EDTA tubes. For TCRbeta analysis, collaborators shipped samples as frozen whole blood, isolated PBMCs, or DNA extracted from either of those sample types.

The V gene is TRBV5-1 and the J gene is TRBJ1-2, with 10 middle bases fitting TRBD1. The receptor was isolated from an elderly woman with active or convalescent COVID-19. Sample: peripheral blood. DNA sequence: TGCGCCAGCAGCCCCCACCCGGGACAGGGGCTCTTTGACTATGGCTACACCTTC. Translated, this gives CASSPHPGQGLFDYGYTF.